Listed here are 21 T cell receptor beta chains from one sample, sequenced in a study of identical twins. TCRdb re-called the 5' RACE reads with MiXCR, one entry per CDR3 protein. The repertoire has a few hundred thousand distinct CDR3 sequences, approximately 7.1% of them found once; the top ten carry approximately 14%. These sequences were also reported in another study, on T cells expressing NK-cell markers.

The sample was CD8+ T cells sorted from blood. Source of these receptors: a woman aged 18-35 years in good health.

This clonotype was picked up many times. This sequence joins TRBV7-9 and TRBJ1-1, with a weak D call TRBD1 (6 bases). Germline V gene data show CDR1 as SEHNR and CDR2 as FQNEAQ (reference sequence). V was clipped by 1 base and J by 4 bases, with 10 bases between them. The CDR3 has 14 residues. The DNA of the CDR3 is TGTGCCAGCAGCTTAGGGGGGCTGGGCACTGAAGCTTTCTTT. Protein sequence: CASSLGGLGTEAFF.

This clonotype was seen repeatedly, ten times or more. The chain has TRBV12-5 and TRBJ2-3; TRBD2 agrees at 11 bases. Per germline, CDR1 LGHNT and CDR2 FRNRAP. After removal of 3 bases from V and 6 bases from J, the junction contained 5 bases not matched to a gene. CDR3 size: 15 residues. CDR3: CASGFTTSGVDTQYF. The DNA for the CDR3 is TGTGCTAGTGGTTTCACGACTAGCGGGGTGGATACGCAGTATTTT.

There are a few counts of this clonotype. This chain joins TRBV9 and TRBJ2-1; D is ambiguous. The CDR3 extends over 17 amino acids. The V gene's germline CDR1 is SGDLS and CDR2 YYNGEE. Trimming took 4 bases from V and 0 from J, leaving 17 bases between them. For the CDR3, the DNA is TGTGCCAGCAGCCCCCGGCCCGGCGAGAGCTCCTACAATGAGCAGTTCTTC. As protein: CASSPRPGESSYNEQFF.

This clonotype was seen ten or more times. The V call is TRBV12-5, the J call TRBJ2-1; 12 bases fit TRBD2. The germline CDR1 and CDR2 sequences are LGHNT and FRNRAP. The CDR3 has 16 amino acids. V dropped 0 bases and J dropped 10; count of bases not matched to a gene: 7. The CDR3 coding sequence is TGTGCTAGTGGTTTGGTGACTAGCGGGAGCTTAGGGGAGCAGTTCTTC. Protein product: CASGLVTSGSLGEQFF.

This clonotype was detected a few times. This chain connects TRBV11-2 to TRBJ2-7; TRBD1 is a possible D gene (6 bases). Trimming left V 0 bases short and J 4 bases short, with 13 bases between. Germline loops: CDR1 SGHAT, CDR2 FQNNGV. The CDR3 is 15 residues long. Written as DNA, the CDR3 is TGTGCCAGCAGCTTAGAGGCAGGGGATGTATACGAGCAGTACTTC. Translation gives CASSLEAGDVYEQYF.

This chain connects TRBV27 to TRBJ1-2; unclear D gene. This CDR3 contains 14 residues. From germline, CDR1 is MNHEY and CDR2 SMNVEV (reference sequence). V was shortened by 2 bases and J by 2 bases, with 9 bases between the two germline ends. The CDR3 region is CASSLVSGNYGYTF. CDR3 nucleotide sequence: TGTGCCAGCAGTTTAGTCTCGGGAAACTATGGCTACACCTTC.

This clonotype was detected a few times. The chain employs TRBV5-6 and TRBJ2-3; D perhaps matches TRBD1 (6 bases). Germline V CDR1 and CDR2: SGHDT, YYEEEE. The V gene lost 0 bases and the J gene lost 6 bases, with 17 bases spanning the gap. The CDR3 contains 16 residues. CDR3 nucleotide sequence: TGTGCCAGCAGCTTGGTCCCATTCGGACAGACGGATACGCAGTATTTT. This encodes CASSLVPFGQTDTQYF.

In its sample, this clonotype was seen a few times. The chain links TRBV27 to TRBJ2-1; 8 bases are shared with TRBD2. The germline V gene encodes CDR1 MNHEY and CDR2 SMNVEV (reference sequence). The V gene end was trimmed by 5 bases and the J gene end by 4 bases; junction bases not matched to a gene: 16. The CDR3 length is 18 residues. CDR3 sequence reads: CASSGYVRAGGAYNEQFF. CDR3 nucleotides: TGTGCCAGCAGTGGTTACGTTCGGGCGGGAGGCGCGTACAATGAGCAGTTCTTC.

This clonotype was picked up a small number of times. V and J are TRBV11-2 and TRBJ2-7, with 10 bases matching TRBD2. This CDR3 has 13 amino acids. Germline V gene lookup returns CDR1 SGHAT and CDR2 FQNNGV. V trimming: 2 bases; J trimming: 6 bases; junction bases outside the gene matches: 1. CDR3 nucleotide sequence: TGTGCCAGCAGCTTATCTAGCGGGAGCGAGCAGTACTTC. Protein product: CASSLSSGSEQYF.

This clonotype was detected ten times or more. This sequence joins TRBV5-1 and TRBJ1-5; D is ambiguous. This CDR3 comprises 16 residues. V dropped 8 bases and J dropped 3 bases, with 21 bases sitting between them. CDR1 is SGHRS, CDR2 YFSETQ, per germline. CDR3 DNA: TGCGCCAGAGCGAATAGGTTACAGCCTCTCAATCAGCCCCAGCATTTT. Encoded protein: CARANRLQPLNQPQHF.

This clonotype showed up just a few times. The chain has TRBV4-1 and TRBJ2-2; 9 nucleotides match TRBD1. Germline trimming cut 6 bases from V and 0 bases from J; bases unmatched to any gene: 8. From germline, CDR1 is MGHRA and CDR2 YSYEKL. The CDR3 length is 17 residues. CDR3 protein: CASRNPRTGANTGELFF. In nucleotides, the CDR3 is TGCGCCAGCAGAAATCCAAGGACAGGGGCGAACACCGGGGAGCTGTTTTTT.

This clonotype was observed a few times. This chain joins TRBV21-1 and TRBJ2-3. TRBV21-1 corresponds to a pseudogene. This CDR3 is 12 amino acids long. CDR3 amino acids: CASSSRTHTQYF. The CDR3 nucleotides are TGTGCCAGCAGCAGCCGGACACATACGCAGTATTTT.

This chain joins TRBV5-1 and TRBJ2-2; D is uncertain. Per the germline V gene, CDR1 is SGHRS and CDR2 is YFSETQ. With 6 bases removed from V and 1 base from J, the gap between germline ends came to 7 bases. This CDR3 contains 13 residues. The CDR3 sequence: CASNLLNTGELFF. The CDR3 region has the DNA TGCGCCAGCAATCTACTGAACACCGGGGAGCTGTTTTTT.

This clonotype was counted only a few times. The chain employs TRBV10-3 and TRBJ2-1; D is undetermined. V lost 4 bases and J lost 6, with 13 bases in between. This CDR3 contains 14 residues. Germline lookup yields CDR1 ENHRY and CDR2 SYGVKD. The chain's CDR3 is CAISAPLSSNEQFF. The CDR3, as DNA: TGTGCCATCAGTGCGCCCCTTTCGAGCAATGAGCAGTTCTTC.

This chain links TRBV14 with TRBJ2-7; no reliable D call. Per the germline V gene, CDR1 is SGHDN and CDR2 is FVKESK. This CDR3 spans 12 amino acids. V shed 1 base and J shed 2 bases, with 3 bases lying between them. The CDR3 is CASSQVTYEQYF. The CDR3 DNA follows: TGTGCCAGCAGCCAAGTCACCTACGAGCAGTACTTC.

At least ten counts were recorded for this clonotype. The rearrangement links TRBV20-1 to TRBJ1-1; no firm D call. The CDR3 is 11 residues long. V lost 1 base and J lost 7, with 7 bases in between. CDR1 and CDR2 from the germline V gene are DFQATT and SNEGSKA (reference sequence). CDR3 protein: CSARVVGEAFF. DNA for the CDR3: TGCAGTGCTAGAGTAGTGGGTGAAGCTTTCTTT.

This sequence joins TRBV30 and TRBJ2-1, with 12 positions matching TRBD2. The CDR3 is 15 amino acids. Germline loops: CDR1 GTSNPN, CDR2 SVGIG (reference sequence). With 5 bases clipped from V and 5 bases from J, the junction kept 7 bases outside the gene matches. Here the CDR3 reads CAWATSGSPNNEQFF. The CDR3 DNA is TGTGCCTGGGCGACTAGCGGGAGCCCAAACAATGAGCAGTTCTTC.

This chain connects TRBV27 to TRBJ2-1; no definite D call. From germline, CDR1 is MNHEY and CDR2 SMNVEV (reference sequence). The CDR3 is 14 residues long. V was shortened by 4 bases and J by 5 bases, with 12 bases between the two germline ends. Here the CDR3 reads CASSSDGVDNEQFF. The CDR3 coding sequence is TGTGCCAGCAGTTCCGACGGTGTGGACAATGAGCAGTTCTTC.

V usage is TRBV29-1 and J usage is TRBJ2-7, with a weak D call TRBD2 (5 bases). V was shortened by 4 bases and J by 7 bases, with 11 bases between the two germline ends. The CDR3 is made up of 11 amino acids. Germline V CDR1 and CDR2: SQVTM, ANQGSEA. The CDR3 coding sequence is TGCAGCGTTGTGGCCCCGGGGGAGCAGTACTTC. Translating gives CSVVAPGEQYF.

Here the CDR3 DNA reads TGTGCCAGCAGCGTATCCGCCGGGATCGGCACCGGGGAGCTGTTTTTT. This codes for CASSVSAGIGTGELFF. The rearrangement uses TRBV9 and TRBJ2-2; D may be TRBD2 (5 bases). This CDR3 has 16 amino acids. From germline, CDR1 is SGDLS and CDR2 YYNGEE. Trimming shortened V by 1 base and J by 4 bases, and 14 bases separated the two germline ends. The complete variable domain, with remaining parts taken from reference TRBV9 and TRBJ2-2, reads DSGVTQTPKHLITATGQRVTLRCSPRSGDLSVYWYQQSLDQGLQFLIQYYNGEERAKGNILERFSAQQFPDLHSELNLSSLELGDSALYFCASSVSAGIGTGELFFGEGSRLTVL.

This clonotype has ten or more counts. The rearrangement joins TRBV7-2 to TRBJ1-1; D is unresolved. Germline values: CDR1 SGHTA, CDR2 FQGNSA. Trimming removed 5 bases from V and 6 bases from J, with 10 bases in between. The CDR3 runs to 12 residues. The CDR3 bases are TGTGCCAGCAGCGTACCAGGAGCTGAAGCTTTCTTT. As protein: CASSVPGAEAFF.